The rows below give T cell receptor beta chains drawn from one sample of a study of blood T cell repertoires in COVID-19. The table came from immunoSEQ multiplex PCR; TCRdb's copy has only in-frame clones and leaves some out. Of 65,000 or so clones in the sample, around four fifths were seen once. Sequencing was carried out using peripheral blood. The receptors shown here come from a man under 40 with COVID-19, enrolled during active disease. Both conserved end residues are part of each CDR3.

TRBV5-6,CASSLESTGANVLTF
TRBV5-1,CASSLGASGANEQFF
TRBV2,CASSGEGNIQYF
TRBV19,CASSANLAAYEQYF
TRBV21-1,CASSARGDYSNQPQHF
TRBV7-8,CASSLESGGAGNTIYF
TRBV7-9,CASSFQDRPSSYNSPLHF
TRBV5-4,CASSPRTSGRSEQYF
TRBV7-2,CASSSDTGANEKLFF
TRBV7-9,CASSLGLNSYNEQFF
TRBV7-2,CASSWTGTENYGYTF
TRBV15,CATSRGTSGAYNEQFF
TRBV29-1,CSVDINEQFF
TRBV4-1,CASRGTPGQGSSYEQYF
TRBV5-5,CASSPEAYLTDTQYF
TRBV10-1,CARTRTSGNDEQFF
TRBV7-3,CASKMGTSEGDGELFF
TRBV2,CASRQGYGYTF
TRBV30,CAWSGGRDQPQHF
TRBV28,CASSFSGRSEFF
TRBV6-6,CASRGLAGGNEQFF
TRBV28,CAGQGAPYYGYTF
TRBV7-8,CASSSAHRGETQYF
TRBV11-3,CASSQSRREQFF
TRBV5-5,CASSAGLAGAPTYNEQFF
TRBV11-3,CASSSYTGELFF
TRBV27,CASREGAGGEKLFF
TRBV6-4,CASPEPCRGGKQGFQYF
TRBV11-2,CASSPGTSGDTQYF
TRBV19,CASTPPGTGTTGNTIYF
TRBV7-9,CASSPPDRGLINEKLFF
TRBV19,CASSIDKTSVETQYF
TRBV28,CASRIGLNTETFF
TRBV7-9,CASSLQGYEKLFF
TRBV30,CARTGSGNTIYF
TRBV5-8,CASSHRQPTYEQYF
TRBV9,CASSPRGALSGNTIYF
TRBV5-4,CASTPAEPNYGYTF
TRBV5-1,CASKGTSGYNEQFF
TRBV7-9,CASSFTSGTSGTDTQYF
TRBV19,CASSLTGAGETQYF
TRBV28,CASSRTSGAQETQYF
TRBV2,CASSEEDSGSGNTIYF
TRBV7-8,CASSLGGQLQETQYF
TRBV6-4,CASSLQGSSYNEQFF
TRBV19,CASSVTDVAEQYF
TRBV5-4,CASSSAGTSGMYEQYF
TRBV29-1,CSVEPARNRQLNTEAFF
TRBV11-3,CASSLGTSGSPYNEQFF
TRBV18,CASSPIEIYEQYF
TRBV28,CASSLQYGYTF
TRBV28,CASSSSSGPDNEQFF
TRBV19,CASSSEADTQYF
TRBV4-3,CASSHPGDRIGEQFF
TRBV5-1,CASSYGTSALYNEQFF
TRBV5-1,CASTIGQSSYEQYF
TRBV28,CASTATNEKLFF
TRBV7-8,CASSSDRGAFF
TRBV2,CASSPDSARYNEQFF
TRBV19,CASSISRDRGLGYTF